The 23 T cell receptor beta chains below all came from one sample that was sequenced in a study of blood T cell repertoires in COVID-19 (TCRdb year 2020). The library was built by means of the immunoSEQ multiplex PCR assay. In its TCRdb copy, this immuneACCESS table keeps in-frame sequences only and misses some clones. Where compared with another copy, unresolved V genes explain less than half of these, and the others have no known cause. The table for this sample lists around 400,000 clones; around 89% of them were counted only once. The ten largest make up approximately 1.2% of the sample. Sequences were obtained from peripheral blood. These receptors all stem from a man in his forties or fifties with acute or convalescent COVID-19.

The gene calls are TRBV10-3 and TRBJ1-6; maybe TRBD1 (5 bases). V shed 2 bases and J shed 8 bases, with 13 bases lying between them. Germline V lookup: CDR1 ENHRY, CDR2 SYGVKD. This CDR3 contains 15 residues. The CDR3 coding sequence is TGTGCCATCAGTGAGGTGAAAAGGGGTTATTCACCCCTCCACTTT. Its translation is CAISEVKRGYSPLHF.

This rearrangement joins TRBV3-1 (or the pseudogene TRBV3-2) to TRBJ2-2, with 8 bases fitting TRBD1. The CDR3 spans 14 residues. V shed 1 base and J 6 bases; nucleotides not matched to a gene: 1. The germline CDR1 and CDR2 sequences are LGHDT and YNNKEL (reference sequence). CDR3: CASSQADRAGELFF. CDR3 nucleotide sequence: TGTGCCAGCAGCCAAGCGGACAGGGCCGGGGAGCTGTTTTTT.

The chain recombines TRBV19 with TRBJ1-3; D is unclear. Trimming removed 5 bases from V and 1 base from J, with 12 bases in between. Germline CDR1 and CDR2: LNHDA and SQIVND (reference sequence). This CDR3 has 15 amino acids. The CDR3 DNA reads as TGTGCCAGTAGTCCCCTCGCTGAGTCTGGAAACACCATATATTTT. It specifies CASSPLAESGNTIYF. Full variable domain (remainder filled in from reference TRBV19 and TRBJ1-3): DGGITQSPKYLFRKEGQNVTLSCEQNLNHDAMYWYRQDPGQGLRLIYYSQIVNDFQKGDIAEGYSVSREKKESFPLTVTSAQKNPTAFYLCASSPLAESGNTIYFGEGSWLTVV.

The rearrangement joins TRBV28 to TRBJ1-2; 7 bases map to TRBD1. Germline CDR1 reads MDHEN; CDR2 reads SYDVKM. Trimming cost V 2 bases and J 4 bases; bases outside gene matches: 7. The CDR3 has 15 residues. The CDR3, as DNA: TGTGCCAGCAGTTTAGGGGACAGAACCTTCTATGGCTACACCTTC. Amino acids: CASSLGDRTFYGYTF.

The chain links TRBV24-1 to TRBJ2-2; 8 nucleotides match TRBD1. Per germline, CDR1 KGHDR and CDR2 SFDVKD. This CDR3 has 22 amino acids. Unmatched junction bases numbered 28, after V lost 7 bases and J lost 4 bases. CDR3 sequence (DNA): TGTGCCACCAGAGTGGAATCCCAGGACAGGGATAAAGTGGTACCGAGCACCGGGGAGCTGTTTTTT. It codes for CATRVESQDRDKVVPSTGELFF.

The V call is TRBV10-3, the J call TRBJ2-7; TRBD2 matches at 8 bases. Germline values: CDR1 ENHRY, CDR2 SYGVKD. The J segment lost 3 bases and the V segment lost 6 bases, leaving 4 bases of the junction unmatched. This CDR3 contains 13 residues. For the CDR3, the DNA is TGTGCCATCAGGACGGGGGGGATCTACGAGCAGTACTTC. As protein: CAIRTGGIYEQYF.

A few counts support this clone. This chain links TRBV21-1 with TRBJ1-2; the table's D call of TRBD1 was not tested on the DNA. TRBV21-1 is a pseudogene. This CDR3 contains 16 residues. CDR3 nucleotide sequence: TGTGCCACCGGTCGACGGGACAGGGGGTGGGGAAATGGCTACACCTTC. This codes for CATGRRDRGWGNGYTF.

The rearrangement uses TRBV7-2 and TRBJ2-3; weak D call: TRBD2 (6 bases). Trimming took off 4 bases at V and 5 bases at J, with 16 bases between the two ends. The germline V gene encodes CDR1 SGHTA and CDR2 FQGNSA. There are 15 residues in the CDR3. CDR3 DNA sequence: TGTGCCAGCAGCTCGGGACTGGGGGTAGGAGATACGCAGTATTTT. Its translation: CASSSGLGVGDTQYF.

The V and J genes are TRBV7-6 and TRBJ1-4; the D is unclear. CDR1 and CDR2 from the germline V gene are SGHVS and FNYEAQ. The CDR3 consists of 14 residues. V was clipped by 5 bases and J by 5 bases, with 12 bases between them. CDR3 sequence reads: CASSRGPINEKLFF. CDR3 DNA sequence: TGTGCCAGCAGCAGAGGGCCGATAAATGAAAAACTGTTTTTT.

The chain recombines TRBV2 with TRBJ2-1, with TRBD2 matching over 15 bases. The CDR3 contains 17 residues. V lost 2 bases and J lost 7; bases outside the gene matches: 6. Germline V CDR1 and CDR2: SNHLY, FYNNEI. In DNA form, the CDR3 reads TGTGCCAGCAGTGAACAACGGACTAGCGGGAGGGGGAATGAGCAGTTCTTC. This sequence encodes CASSEQRTSGRGNEQFF. Combining the CDR3 with reference TRBV2 and TRBJ2-1 gives the whole variable domain EPEVTQTPSHQVTQMGQEVILRCVPISNHLYFYWYRQILGQKVEFLVSFYNNEISEKSEIFDDQFSVERPDGSNFTLKIRSTKLEDSAMYFCASSEQRTSGRGNEQFFGPGTRLTVL.

The rearrangement joins TRBV10-3 to TRBJ2-7; D unresolved. The CDR3 is 15 amino acids. The germline V gene has CDR1 ENHRY and CDR2 SYGVKD. The V gene lost 0 bases and the J gene lost 4 bases, with 13 bases spanning the gap. The CDR3 is CAISESSGGRYEQYF. CDR3 bases: TGTGCCATCAGTGAGTCAAGTGGCGGTAGGTACGAGCAGTACTTC.

The V gene is TRBV19, the J gene TRBJ2-7, with 7 bases aligning to TRBD2. The CDR3 has 14 amino acids. Trimming at V came to 5 bases and at J to 1 base, leaving 5 bases not matched to a gene. The germline V gene has CDR1 LNHDA and CDR2 SQIVND (reference sequence). Here the CDR3 DNA reads TGTGCCAGTAGTTCCCTAGCGGAGTCCTACGAGCAGTACTTC. Translation: CASSSLAESYEQYF. Together with reference TRBV19 and TRBJ2-7, the CDR3 gives the full variable domain: DGGITQSPKYLFRKEGQNVTLSCEQNLNHDAMYWYRQDPGQGLRLIYYSQIVNDFQKGDIAEGYSVSREKKESFPLTVTSAQKNPTAFYLCASSSLAESYEQYFGPGTRLTVT.

This clone appeared a few times. The chain combines TRBV6-5 with TRBJ2-7, with a weak D call TRBD1 (5 bases). Germline assignment: CDR1 MNHEY and CDR2 SVGAGI. Trimming removed 2 bases from V and 0 bases from J, with 8 bases in between. This CDR3 spans 14 amino acids. This CDR3 is CASSYGALSYEQYF. The CDR3 region has the DNA TGTGCCAGCAGTTACGGGGCTCTCTCCTACGAGCAGTACTTC.

The genes are TRBV28 and TRBJ1-5; no clear D. Germline-derived CDR1 and CDR2 are MDHEN and SYDVKM. Trimming removed 5 bases at V and 5 bases at J, with 16 bases between. The CDR3 has 15 residues. The CDR3 DNA reads as TGTGCCAGCAGTCCTCGGGGAGGGCACCATCAGCCCCAGCATTTT. Its translation is CASSPRGGHHQPQHF. The full variable domain, rest sourced from reference TRBV28 and TRBJ1-5, is DVKVTQSSRYLVKRTGEKVFLECVQDMDHENMFWYRQDPGLGLRLIYFSYDVKMKEKGDIPEGYSVSREKKERFSLILESASTNQTSMYLCASSPRGGHHQPQHFGDGTRLSIL.

This chain connects TRBV16 to TRBJ1-5, with TRBD1 matching over 10 bases. After removal of 1 base from V and 3 bases from J, the junction contained 3 bases not matched to a gene. The CDR3 contains 16 residues. In germline, CDR1 is KGHSY, CDR2 FQNENV. CDR3 in amino acids: CASSQWGQGINQPQHF. The CDR3 DNA follows: TGTGCCAGCAGCCAATGGGGACAGGGGATCAATCAGCCCCAGCATTTT.

This rearrangement joins TRBV13 to TRBJ1-4, with D uncertain. Germline CDR1 is PRHDT and CDR2 is FYEKMQ (reference sequence). Trimming took off 1 base at V and 0 bases at J, with 15 bases between the two ends. The CDR3 consists of 18 residues. The CDR3 protein is CASSLAGGSSATNEKLFF. The CDR3 DNA follows: TGTGCCAGCAGCTTAGCGGGTGGCAGCTCTGCAACTAATGAAAAACTGTTTTTT.

On this clone itself: One end of the junction does not line up with germline, which may come from a read error. The rearrangement uses TRBV2 and TRBJ2-5; 7 positions agree with TRBD1. Germline V gene data show CDR1 as SNHLY and CDR2 as FYNNEI. The CDR3 covers 13 residues. In DNA, the CDR3 is TGTGCCAGCCGTGAGGGGGCCCAAGAGACCCAGTACTTC. It translates to CASREGAQETQYF.

This chain joins TRBV28 and TRBJ2-5; 9 nucleotides match TRBD1. Germline V gene lookup returns CDR1 MDHEN and CDR2 SYDVKM. V shed 7 bases, J shed 4 bases, and the junction held 10 bases outside the gene matches. This CDR3 has 15 residues. The CDR3 loop reads CASNAPTGGGETQYF. The CDR3 DNA sequence: TGTGCCAGCAACGCACCCACAGGGGGCGGAGAGACCCAGTACTTC.

The rearrangement joins TRBV30 to TRBJ1-1; D perhaps matches TRBD1 (5 bases). The CDR3 length is 13 residues. The V gene's germline CDR1 is GTSNPN and CDR2 SVGIG (reference sequence). Trimming pared 4 bases from V and 0 bases from J, leaving 9 bases between. CDR3 nucleotide sequence: TGTGCCTGGACGACAGATTTGAACACTGAAGCTTTCTTT. Amino acids: CAWTTDLNTEAFF.

V and J are TRBV10-3 and TRBJ1-1; 8 bases agree with TRBD1. CDR3 length: 13 residues. Germline V gives CDR1 ENHRY, CDR2 SYGVKD. J was trimmed by 4 bases and V by 6 bases; bases with no gene match: 4. CDR3 coding DNA: TGTGCCATCAGCATTACAGGGGGCACTGAAGCTTTCTTT. Translating it yields CAISITGGTEAFF.

The sample holds a few counts of this clone. This chain joins TRBV19 and TRBJ2-7, with TRBD1 identical over 8 bases. The junction had 4 bases not matched to a gene; V was cut back by 1 base and J by 5 bases. The CDR3 has 14 residues. In germline, CDR1 is LNHDA, CDR2 SQIVND (reference sequence). The CDR3 here is CASSIGTGTHEQYF. CDR3 in DNA: TGTGCCAGTAGTATAGGGACAGGGACCCACGAGCAGTACTTC. Supplemented by reference TRBV19 and TRBJ2-7, the full variable domain reads DGGITQSPKYLFRKEGQNVTLSCEQNLNHDAMYWYRQDPGQGLRLIYYSQIVNDFQKGDIAEGYSVSREKKESFPLTVTSAQKNPTAFYLCASSIGTGTHEQYFGPGTRLTVT.

V usage is TRBV7-9 and J usage is TRBJ2-7; D unclear. Germline CDR1 SEHNR, CDR2 FQNEAQ (reference sequence). This CDR3 has 15 amino acids. V lost 3 bases to trimming and J lost 1 base, with 13 bases between them. The chain's CDR3 is CASSFSSVPSYEQYF. The CDR3 DNA follows: TGTGCCAGCAGCTTTTCTAGTGTACCTTCCTACGAGCAGTACTTC.

The chain uses TRBV7-2 and TRBJ2-1, with TRBD1 matching 11 bases. CDR1 and CDR2 (germline): SGHTA, FQGNSA. The V gene end was trimmed by 5 bases and the J gene end by 0 bases; junction bases not matched to a gene: 9. The CDR3 has 18 residues. The CDR3 coding sequence is TGTGCCAGCAGCCCCGGACAGGGGGCAGCGAGCTCCTACAATGAGCAGTTCTTC. Translating it yields CASSPGQGAASSYNEQFF.